This T cell receptor (beta chain) is drawn from a study of T cell responses to AZD1222 COVID-19 vaccine. Points on this clone: The antigen is unknown.

V was clipped by 3 bases and J by 3 bases; unmatched bases: 5. The CDR3 has 14 amino acids. Germline V gives CDR1 SGHDT, CDR2 YYEEEE. Study-level results: Baseline seropositivity characterized only a handful of AZD1222 recipients. Receipt of two AZD1222 doses was followed by a rise in Spike-specific TCR breadth and depth. Clonal diversity may have been underestimated, and the donors were mostly white British, with more females than males. Repertoires were obtained only post-peak T cell response.

Repertoires were generated with immunoSEQ multiplex PCR, while TCRdb's copy carries only in-frame clones and drops some. The data show around 99,000 clones, around nine tenths seen once. The receptor comes from an adult in good health. Sequenced here: peripheral blood, sampled on day 0 of AZD1222 vaccination. V is TRBV5-6 and J is TRBJ2-7; 8 nucleotides line up with TRBD2. The CDR3 coding sequence is TGTGCCAGCAGCTCGGGACTAGTTTTCTACGAGCAGTACTTC. It codes for CASSSGLVFYEQYF.